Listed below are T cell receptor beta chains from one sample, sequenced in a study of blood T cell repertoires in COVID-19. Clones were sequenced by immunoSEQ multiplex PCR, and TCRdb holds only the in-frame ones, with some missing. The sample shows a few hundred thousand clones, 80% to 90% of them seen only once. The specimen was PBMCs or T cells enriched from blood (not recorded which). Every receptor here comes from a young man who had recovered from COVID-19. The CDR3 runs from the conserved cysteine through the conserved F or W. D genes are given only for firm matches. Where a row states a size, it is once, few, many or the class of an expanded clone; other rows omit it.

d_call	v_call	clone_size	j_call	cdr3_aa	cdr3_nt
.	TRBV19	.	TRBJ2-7	CASSPAGRRRDYEQYF	TGTGCCAGTAGTCCCGCGGGCAGGAGAAGAGACTACGAGCAGTACTTC
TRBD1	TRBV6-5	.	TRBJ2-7	CASSFVQGREQYF	TGTGCCAGCAGTTTTGTACAGGGGCGGGAGCAGTACTTC
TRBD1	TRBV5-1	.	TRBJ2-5	CASSYSGGQETQYF	TGCGCCAGCAGCTACTCAGGGGGCCAGGAGACCCAGTACTTC
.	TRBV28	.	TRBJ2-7	CASSRTGLEYF	TGTGCCAGCAGTCGAACAGGGTTGGAGTACTTC
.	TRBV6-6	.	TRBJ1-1	CASSYPPGYGGTEAFF	TGTGCCAGCAGTTACCCCCCCGGGTATGGCGGAACTGAAGCTTTCTTT
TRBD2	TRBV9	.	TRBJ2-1	CASSGKRGGLDEQFF	TGTGCCAGCAGTGGAAAACGGGGGGGATTGGATGAGCAGTTCTTC
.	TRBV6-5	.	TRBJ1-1	CASRYNTEAFF	TGTGCCAGCAGGTATAACACTGAAGCTTTCTTT
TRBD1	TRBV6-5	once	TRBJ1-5	CATGQGISNQPQHF	TGTGCCACTGGACAGGGCATTAGCAATCAGCCCCAGCATTTT
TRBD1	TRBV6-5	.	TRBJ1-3	CASRWDSVSGNTIYF	TGTGCCAGCAGGTGGGACAGCGTCTCTGGAAACACCATATATTTT
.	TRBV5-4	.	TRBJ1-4	CASKTGTSDEKLFF	TGTGCCAGCAAAACCGGGACATCGGATGAAAAACTGTTTTTT
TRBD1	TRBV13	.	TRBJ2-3	CASSAATGGRDTQYF	TGTGCCAGCAGCGCCGCGACAGGGGGAAGGGATACGCAGTATTTT
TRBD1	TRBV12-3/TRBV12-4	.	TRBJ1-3	CASSWGQTGGIYF	TGTGCCAGCAGTTGGGGACAAACAGGGGGCATATATTTT